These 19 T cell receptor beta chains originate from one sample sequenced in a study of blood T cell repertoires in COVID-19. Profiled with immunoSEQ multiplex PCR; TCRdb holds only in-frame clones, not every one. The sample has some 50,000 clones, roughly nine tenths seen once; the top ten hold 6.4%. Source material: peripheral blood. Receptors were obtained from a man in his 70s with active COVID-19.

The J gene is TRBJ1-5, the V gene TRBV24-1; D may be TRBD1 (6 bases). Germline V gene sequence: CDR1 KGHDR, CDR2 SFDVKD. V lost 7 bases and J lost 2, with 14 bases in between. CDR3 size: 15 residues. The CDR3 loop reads CATSPRGAGNQPQHF. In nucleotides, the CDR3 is TGTGCCACCAGCCCTCGGGGGGCAGGCAATCAGCCCCAGCATTTT.

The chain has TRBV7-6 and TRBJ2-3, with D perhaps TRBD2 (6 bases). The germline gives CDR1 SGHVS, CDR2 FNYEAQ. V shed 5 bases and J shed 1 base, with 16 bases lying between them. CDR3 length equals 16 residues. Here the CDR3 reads CASSERLGGGTDTQYF. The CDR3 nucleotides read TGTGCCAGCAGCGAAAGACTGGGCGGGGGCACAGATACGCAGTATTTT.

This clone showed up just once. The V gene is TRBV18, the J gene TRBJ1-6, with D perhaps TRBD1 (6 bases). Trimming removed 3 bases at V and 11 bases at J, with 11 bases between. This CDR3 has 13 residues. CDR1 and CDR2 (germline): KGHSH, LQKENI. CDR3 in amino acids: CASSPQGWPPLHF. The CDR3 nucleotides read TGTGCCAGCTCACCTCAGGGGTGGCCACCCCTCCACTTT.

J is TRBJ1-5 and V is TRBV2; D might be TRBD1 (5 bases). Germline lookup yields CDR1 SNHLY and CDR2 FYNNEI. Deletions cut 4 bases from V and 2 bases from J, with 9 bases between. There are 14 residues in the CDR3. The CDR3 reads CASSVQGRNQPQHF. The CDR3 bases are TGTGCCAGCAGTGTTCAGGGTCGCAATCAGCCCCAGCATTTT. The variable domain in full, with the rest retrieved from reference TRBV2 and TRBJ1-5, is EPEVTQTPSHQVTQMGQEVILRCVPISNHLYFYWYRQILGQKVEFLVSFYNNEISEKSEIFDDQFSVERPDGSNFTLKIRSTKLEDSAMYFCASSVQGRNQPQHFGDGTRLSIL.

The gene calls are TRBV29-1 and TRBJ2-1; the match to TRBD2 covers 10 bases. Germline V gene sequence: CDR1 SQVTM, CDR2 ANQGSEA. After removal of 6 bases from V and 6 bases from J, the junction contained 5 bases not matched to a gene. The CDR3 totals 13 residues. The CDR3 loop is CSVKRGGVNEQFF. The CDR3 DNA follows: TGCAGCGTGAAGCGGGGGGGCGTCAATGAGCAGTTCTTC.

The CDR3 region is CASSPMAGAPETQYF. CDR3 bases: TGTGCCAGCAGCCCCATGGCGGGGGCCCCAGAGACCCAGTACTTC. This sequence joins TRBV9 and TRBJ2-5; D might be TRBD2 (7 bases). The CDR3 is made up of 15 amino acids. V was shortened by 4 bases and J by 4 bases, with 17 bases between the two germline ends. Germline V lookup: CDR1 SGDLS, CDR2 YYNGEE.

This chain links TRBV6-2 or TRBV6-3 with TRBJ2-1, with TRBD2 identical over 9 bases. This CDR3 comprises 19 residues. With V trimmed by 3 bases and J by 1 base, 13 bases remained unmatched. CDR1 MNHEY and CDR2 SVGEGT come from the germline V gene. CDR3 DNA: TGTGCCAGCAGTTATTTTAGCGGGGGCCTCTGGGAGTCCTACAATGAGCAGTTCTTC. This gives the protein CASSYFSGGLWESYNEQFF.

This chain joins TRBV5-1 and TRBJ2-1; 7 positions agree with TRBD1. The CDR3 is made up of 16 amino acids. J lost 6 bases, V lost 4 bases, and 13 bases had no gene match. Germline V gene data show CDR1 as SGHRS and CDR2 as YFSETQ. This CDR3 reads CASSNQMNRGFNEQFF. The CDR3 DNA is TGCGCCAGCAGCAATCAAATGAACAGGGGTTTCAATGAGCAGTTCTTC.

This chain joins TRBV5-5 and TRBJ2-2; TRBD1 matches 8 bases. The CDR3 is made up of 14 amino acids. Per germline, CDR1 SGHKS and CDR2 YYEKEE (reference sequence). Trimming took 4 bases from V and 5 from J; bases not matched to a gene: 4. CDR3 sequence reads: CASSPYRGTGELFF. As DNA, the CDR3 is TGTGCCAGCAGCCCCTACAGGGGGACCGGGGAGCTGTTTTTT. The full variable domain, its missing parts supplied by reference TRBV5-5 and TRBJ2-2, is DAGVTQSPTHLIKTRGQQVTLRCSPISGHKSVSWYQQVLGQGPQFIFQYYEKEERGRGNFPDRFSARQFPNYSSELNVNALLLGDSALYLCASSPYRGTGELFFGEGSRLTVL.

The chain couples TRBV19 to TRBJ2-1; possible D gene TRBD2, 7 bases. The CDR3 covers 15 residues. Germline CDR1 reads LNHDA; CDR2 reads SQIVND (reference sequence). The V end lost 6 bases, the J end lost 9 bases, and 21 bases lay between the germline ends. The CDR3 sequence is CASRPRGGGAREQFF. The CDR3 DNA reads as TGTGCCAGTAGGCCTCGTGGTGGGGGGGCCCGTGAGCAGTTCTTC.

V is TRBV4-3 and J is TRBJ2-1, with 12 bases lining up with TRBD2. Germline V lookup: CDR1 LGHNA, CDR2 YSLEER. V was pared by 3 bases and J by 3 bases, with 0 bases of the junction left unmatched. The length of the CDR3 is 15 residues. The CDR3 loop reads CASSQTSGGYNEQFF. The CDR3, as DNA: TGCGCCAGCAGCCAGACTAGCGGGGGCTACAATGAGCAGTTCTTC.

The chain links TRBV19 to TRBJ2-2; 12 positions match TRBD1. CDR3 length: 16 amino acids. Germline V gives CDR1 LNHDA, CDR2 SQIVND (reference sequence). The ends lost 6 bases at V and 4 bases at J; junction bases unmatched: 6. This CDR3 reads CASRVGTGGFTGELFF. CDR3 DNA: TGTGCCAGTAGGGTGGGGACAGGGGGCTTCACCGGGGAGCTGTTTTTT.

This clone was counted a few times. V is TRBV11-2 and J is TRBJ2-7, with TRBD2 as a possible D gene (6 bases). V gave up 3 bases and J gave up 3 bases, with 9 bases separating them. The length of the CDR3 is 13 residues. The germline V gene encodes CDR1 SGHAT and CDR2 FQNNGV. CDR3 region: CASSFNGGYEQYF. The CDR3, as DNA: TGTGCCAGCAGCTTTAACGGGGGCTACGAGCAGTACTTC. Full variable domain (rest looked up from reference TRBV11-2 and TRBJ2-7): EAGVAQSPRYKIIEKRQSVAFWCNPISGHATLYWYQQILGQGPKLLIQFQNNGVVDDSQLPKDRFSAERLKGVDSTLKIQPAKLEDSAVYLCASSFNGGYEQYFGPGTRLTVT.

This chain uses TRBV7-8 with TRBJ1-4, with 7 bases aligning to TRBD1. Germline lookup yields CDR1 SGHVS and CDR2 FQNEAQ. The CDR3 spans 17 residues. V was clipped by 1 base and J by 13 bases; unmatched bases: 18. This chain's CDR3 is CASSLDRQGLFRGGLFF. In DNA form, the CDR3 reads TGTGCCAGCAGCTTAGACCGACAGGGCCTTTTTCGTGGGGGACTGTTTTTT. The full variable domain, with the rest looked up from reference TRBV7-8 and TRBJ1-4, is GAGVSQSPRYKVAKRGQDVALRCDPISGHVSLFWYQQALGQGPEFLTYFQNEAQLDKSGLPSDRFFAERPEGSVSTLKIQRTQQEDSAVYLCASSLDRQGLFRGGLFFGSGTQLSVL.

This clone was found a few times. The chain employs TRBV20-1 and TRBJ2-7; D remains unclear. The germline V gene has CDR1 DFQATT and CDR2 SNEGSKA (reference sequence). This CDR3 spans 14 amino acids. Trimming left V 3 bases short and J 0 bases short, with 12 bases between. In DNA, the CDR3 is TGCAGTGCTAGTAAGGCAGCGAGCTCCTACGAGCAGTACTTC. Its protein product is CSASKAASSYEQYF.

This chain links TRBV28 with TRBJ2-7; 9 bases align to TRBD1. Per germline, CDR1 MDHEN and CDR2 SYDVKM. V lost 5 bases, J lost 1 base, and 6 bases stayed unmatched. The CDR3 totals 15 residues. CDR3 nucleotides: TGTGCCAGCAGTACACCCGGGACAGGGTCCTACGAGCAGTACTTC. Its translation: CASSTPGTGSYEQYF.

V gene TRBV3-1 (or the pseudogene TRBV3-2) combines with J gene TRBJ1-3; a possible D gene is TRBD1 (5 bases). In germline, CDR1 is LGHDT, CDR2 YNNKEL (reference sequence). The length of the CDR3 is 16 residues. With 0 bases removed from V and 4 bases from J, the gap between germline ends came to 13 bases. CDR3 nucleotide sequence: TGTGCCAGCAGCCAAGATGTCAGGGTCTCGGGAAACACCATATATTTT. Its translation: CASSQDVRVSGNTIYF.

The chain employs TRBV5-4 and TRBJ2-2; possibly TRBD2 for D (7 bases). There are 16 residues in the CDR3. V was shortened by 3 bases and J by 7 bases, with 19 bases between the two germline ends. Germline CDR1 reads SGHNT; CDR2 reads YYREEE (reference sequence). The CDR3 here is CASSSEWGGEGGELFF. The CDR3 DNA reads TGTGCCAGCAGCTCAGAATGGGGGGGCGAAGGCGGGGAGCTGTTTTTT. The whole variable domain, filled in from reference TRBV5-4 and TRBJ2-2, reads ETGVTQSPTHLIKTRGQQVTLRCSSQSGHNTVSWYQQALGQGPQFIFQYYREEENGRGNFPPRFSGLQFPNYSSELNVNALELDDSALYLCASSSEWGGEGGELFFGEGSRLTVL.

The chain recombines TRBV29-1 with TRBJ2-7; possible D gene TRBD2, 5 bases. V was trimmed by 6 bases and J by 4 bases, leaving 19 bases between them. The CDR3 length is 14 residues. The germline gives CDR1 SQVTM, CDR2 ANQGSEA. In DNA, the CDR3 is TGCAGCGTGTCCGGGCAGGAGGCGGGTTACGAGCAGTACTTC. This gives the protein CSVSGQEAGYEQYF.